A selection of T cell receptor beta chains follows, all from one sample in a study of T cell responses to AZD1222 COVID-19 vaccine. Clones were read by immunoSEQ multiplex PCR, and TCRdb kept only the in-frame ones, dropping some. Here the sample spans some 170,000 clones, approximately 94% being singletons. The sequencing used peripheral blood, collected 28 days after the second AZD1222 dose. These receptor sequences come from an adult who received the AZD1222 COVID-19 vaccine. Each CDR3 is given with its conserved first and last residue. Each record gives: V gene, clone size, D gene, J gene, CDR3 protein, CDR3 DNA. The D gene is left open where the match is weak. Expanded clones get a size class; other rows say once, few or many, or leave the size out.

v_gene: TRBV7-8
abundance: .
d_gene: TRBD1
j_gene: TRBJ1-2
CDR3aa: CASSTGDDGYTF
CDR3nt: TGTGCCAGCAGTACAGGGGACGATGGCTACACCTTC

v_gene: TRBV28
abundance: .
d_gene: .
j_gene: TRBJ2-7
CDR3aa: CASNLGGSSYEQYF
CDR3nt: TGTGCCAGCAACCTAGGGGGTTCGTCCTACGAGCAGTACTTC

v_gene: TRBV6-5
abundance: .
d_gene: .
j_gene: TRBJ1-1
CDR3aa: CASTLQRGANTEAFF
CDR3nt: TGTGCCAGCACCTTACAAAGGGGGGCCAACACTGAAGCTTTCTTT

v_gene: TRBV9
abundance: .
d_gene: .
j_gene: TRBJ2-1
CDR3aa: CASSVGRLNEQFF
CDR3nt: TGTGCCAGCAGCGTAGGACGACTCAATGAGCAGTTCTTC

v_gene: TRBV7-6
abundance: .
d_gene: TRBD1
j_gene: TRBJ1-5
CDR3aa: CASSWGQGDQPQHF
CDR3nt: TGTGCCAGCAGCTGGGGACAGGGTGATCAGCCCCAGCATTTT

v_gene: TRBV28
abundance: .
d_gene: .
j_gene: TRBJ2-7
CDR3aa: CASSLGDSNYEQYF
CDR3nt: TGTGCCAGCAGTTTAGGGGACTCTAACTACGAGCAGTACTTC

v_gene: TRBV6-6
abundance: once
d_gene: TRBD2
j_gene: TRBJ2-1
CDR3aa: CASRLTSGSPNEQFF
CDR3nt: TGTGCCAGCAGGCTGACTAGCGGGTCTCCGAATGAGCAGTTCTTC

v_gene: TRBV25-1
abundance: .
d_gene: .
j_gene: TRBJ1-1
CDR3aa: CASSEGRGWHTEAFF
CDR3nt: TGTGCCAGCAGTGAGGGTCGGGGGTGGCACACTGAAGCTTTCTTT

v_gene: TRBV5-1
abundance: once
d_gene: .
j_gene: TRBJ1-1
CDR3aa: CASKAGDAEAFF
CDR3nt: TGCGCCAGCAAAGCGGGTGATGCTGAAGCTTTCTTT

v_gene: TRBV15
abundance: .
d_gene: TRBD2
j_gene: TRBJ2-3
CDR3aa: CATSSRLAGGDTQYF
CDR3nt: TGTGCCACCAGCTCCCGACTAGCGGGAGGAGATACGCAGTATTTT

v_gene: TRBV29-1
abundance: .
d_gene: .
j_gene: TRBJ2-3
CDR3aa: CSVEGQGYTDTQYF
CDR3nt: TGCAGCGTTGAAGGCCAGGGGTACACAGATACGCAGTATTTT

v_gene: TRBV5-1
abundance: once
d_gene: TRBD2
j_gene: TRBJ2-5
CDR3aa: CASSFQLAGVQETQYF
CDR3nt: TGCGCCAGCAGCTTCCAACTAGCGGGGGTCCAAGAGACCCAGTACTTC

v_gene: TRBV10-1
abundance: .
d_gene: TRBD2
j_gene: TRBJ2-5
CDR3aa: CASRNLAGEGETQYF
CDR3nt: TGCGCCAGCAGGAACCTAGCGGGTGAGGGGGAGACCCAGTACTTC

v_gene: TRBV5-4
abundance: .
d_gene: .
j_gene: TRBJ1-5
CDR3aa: CASSLGGESWDQPQHF
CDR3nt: TGTGCCAGCAGCTTAGGGGGAGAGTCATGGGATCAGCCCCAGCATTTT

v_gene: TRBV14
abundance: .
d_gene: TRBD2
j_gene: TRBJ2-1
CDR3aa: CASSHVGLAGSYNEQFF
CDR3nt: TGTGCCAGCAGCCACGTAGGACTAGCGGGATCCTACAATGAGCAGTTCTTC

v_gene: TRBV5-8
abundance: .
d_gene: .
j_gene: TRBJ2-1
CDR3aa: CASSLVSALSSYNEQFF
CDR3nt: TGTGCCAGCAGCTTGGTCTCTGCCTTAAGCTCCTACAATGAGCAGTTCTTC

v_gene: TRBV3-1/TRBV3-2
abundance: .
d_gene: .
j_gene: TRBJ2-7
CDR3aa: CASSAPPSTGFISYEQYF
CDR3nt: TGTGCCAGCAGCGCCCCGCCGAGTACGGGCTTCATTTCCTACGAGCAGTACTTC

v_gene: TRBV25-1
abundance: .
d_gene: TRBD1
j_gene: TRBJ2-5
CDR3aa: CASSGGRDRIQETQYF
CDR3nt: TGTGCCAGCAGTGGGGGCCGGGACAGGATACAAGAGACCCAGTACTTC

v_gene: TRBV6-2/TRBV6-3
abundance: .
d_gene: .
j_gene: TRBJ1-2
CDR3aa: CASIPNPTNYGYTF
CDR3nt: TGTGCCAGCATCCCTAACCCAACTAACTATGGCTACACCTTC

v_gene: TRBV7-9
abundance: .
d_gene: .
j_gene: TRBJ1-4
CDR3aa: CASSLKGVSNEKLFF
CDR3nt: TGTGCCAGCAGCCTGAAAGGAGTATCGAATGAAAAACTGTTTTTT

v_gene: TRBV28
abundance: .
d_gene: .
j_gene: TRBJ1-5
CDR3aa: CASSPSRGPQHF
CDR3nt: TGTGCCAGCAGCCCCTCGCGGGGGCCCCAGCATTTT

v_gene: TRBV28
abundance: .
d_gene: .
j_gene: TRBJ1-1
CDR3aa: CASSFFWAESNTEAFF
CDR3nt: TGTGCCAGCAGTTTTTTTTGGGCAGAGTCGAACACTGAAGCTTTCTTT

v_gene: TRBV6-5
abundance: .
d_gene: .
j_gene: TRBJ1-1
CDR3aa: CASLALRNTEAFF
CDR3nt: TGTGCCAGTCTCGCCCTTCGGAACACTGAAGCTTTCTTT

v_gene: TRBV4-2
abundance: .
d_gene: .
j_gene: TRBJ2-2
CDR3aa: CASSQDYNSGELFF
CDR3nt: TGTGCCAGCAGCCAAGATTATAATTCCGGGGAGCTGTTTTTT

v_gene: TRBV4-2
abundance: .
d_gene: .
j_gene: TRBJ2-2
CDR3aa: CASSLAEDTGELFF
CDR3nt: TGTGCCAGCAGCCTGGCCGAGGACACCGGGGAGCTGTTTTTT

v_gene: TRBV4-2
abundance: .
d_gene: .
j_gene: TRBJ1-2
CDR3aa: CASSQVPSSDHGYTF
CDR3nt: TGTGCCAGCAGCCAAGTTCCTTCCAGTGATCATGGCTACACCTTC

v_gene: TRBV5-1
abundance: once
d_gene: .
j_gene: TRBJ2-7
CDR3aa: CASSTGVYYSYEQYF
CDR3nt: TGCGCCAGCAGCACGGGTGTTTATTACTCCTACGAGCAGTACTTC

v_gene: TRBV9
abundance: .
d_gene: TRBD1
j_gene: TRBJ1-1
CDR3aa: CASSVAIGGQGPEAFF
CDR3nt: TGTGCCAGCAGCGTAGCTATAGGGGGACAGGGGCCTGAAGCTTTCTTT

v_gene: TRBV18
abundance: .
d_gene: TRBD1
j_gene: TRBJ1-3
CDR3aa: CASSLDRGNTIYF
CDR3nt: TGTGCCAGCTCGCTCGACAGGGGGAACACCATATATTTT

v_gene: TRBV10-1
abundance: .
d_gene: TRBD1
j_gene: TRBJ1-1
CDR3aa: CASSVGTATEAFF
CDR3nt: TGCGCCAGCAGTGTAGGGACAGCGACTGAAGCTTTCTTT

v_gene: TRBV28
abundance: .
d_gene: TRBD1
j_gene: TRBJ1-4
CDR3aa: CASSWDSNEKLFF
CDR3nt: TGTGCCAGCAGTTGGGACAGTAATGAAAAACTGTTTTTT

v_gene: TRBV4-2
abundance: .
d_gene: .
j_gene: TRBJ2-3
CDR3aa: CASSQDYVPGTDTQYF
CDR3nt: TGTGCCAGCAGCCAAGATTATGTGCCAGGGACAGATACGCAGTATTTT

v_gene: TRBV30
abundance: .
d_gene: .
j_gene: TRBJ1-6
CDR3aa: CAWDRSRRGAGYSPLHF
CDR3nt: TGTGCCTGGGACCGATCACGCCGAGGCGCAGGGTATTCACCCCTCCACTTT

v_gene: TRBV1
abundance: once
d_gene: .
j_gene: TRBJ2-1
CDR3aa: CTSSHRGRQFF
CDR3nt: TGCACCAGCAGCCATCGCGGGAGACAGTTCTTC

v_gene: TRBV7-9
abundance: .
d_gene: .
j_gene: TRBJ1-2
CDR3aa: CASSFAGDGYTF
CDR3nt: TGTGCCAGCAGCTTTGCGGGTGATGGCTACACCTTC

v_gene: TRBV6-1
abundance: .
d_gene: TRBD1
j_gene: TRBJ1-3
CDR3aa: CASRETGSGNTIYF
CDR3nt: TGTGCCAGCAGGGAGACAGGGTCCGGAAACACCATATATTTT

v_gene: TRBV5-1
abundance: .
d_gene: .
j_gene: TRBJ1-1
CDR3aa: CASSWGRNTEAFF
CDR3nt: TGCGCCAGCAGCTGGGGACGGAACACTGAAGCTTTCTTT

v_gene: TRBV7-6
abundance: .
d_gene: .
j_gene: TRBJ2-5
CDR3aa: CASSLSETQYF
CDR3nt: TGTGCCAGCAGCTTGAGTGAGACCCAGTACTTC

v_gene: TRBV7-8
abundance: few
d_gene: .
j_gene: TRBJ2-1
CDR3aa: CASSRGQLYNEQFF
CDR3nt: TGTGCCAGCAGCCGCGGACAACTCTACAATGAGCAGTTCTTC

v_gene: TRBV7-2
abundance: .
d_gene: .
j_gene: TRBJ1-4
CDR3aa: CASSLGRVDNEKLFF
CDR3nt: TGTGCCAGCAGCTTAGGGAGGGTAGATAATGAAAAACTGTTTTTT

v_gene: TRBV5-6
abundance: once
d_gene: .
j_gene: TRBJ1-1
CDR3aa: CASSLDEDTEAFF
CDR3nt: TGTGCCAGCAGCTTGGACGAAGACACTGAAGCTTTCTTT

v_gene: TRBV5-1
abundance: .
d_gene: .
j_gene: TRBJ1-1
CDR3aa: CASSPTERGTVAFF
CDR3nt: TGCGCCAGCAGCCCAACTGAGAGAGGGACTGTGGCTTTCTTT

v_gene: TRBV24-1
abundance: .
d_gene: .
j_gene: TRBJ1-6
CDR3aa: CATSTGSGNSPLHF
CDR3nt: TGTGCCACCAGCACAGGGTCGGGCAATTCACCCCTCCACTTT

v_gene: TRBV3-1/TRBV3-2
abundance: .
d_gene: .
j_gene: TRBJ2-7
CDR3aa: CASSQVGGEQYF
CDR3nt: TGTGCCAGCAGCCAAGTCGGCGGGGAGCAGTACTTC

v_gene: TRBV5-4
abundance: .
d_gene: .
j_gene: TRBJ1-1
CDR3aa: CASSLQGMNTEAFF
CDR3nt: TGTGCCAGCAGCTTACAGGGCATGAACACTGAAGCTTTCTTT

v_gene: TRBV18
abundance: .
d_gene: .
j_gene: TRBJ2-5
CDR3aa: CASSPLYQETQYF
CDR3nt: TGTGCCAGCTCACCGCTTTACCAAGAGACCCAGTACTTC

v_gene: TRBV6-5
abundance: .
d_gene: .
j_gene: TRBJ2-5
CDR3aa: CASRWGGRETQYF
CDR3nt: TGTGCCAGCAGATGGGGGGGGCGGGAGACCCAGTACTTC

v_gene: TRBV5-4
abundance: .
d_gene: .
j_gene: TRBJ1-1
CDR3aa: CASQGYTEAFF
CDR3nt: TGTGCCAGTCAGGGGTACACTGAAGCTTTCTTT

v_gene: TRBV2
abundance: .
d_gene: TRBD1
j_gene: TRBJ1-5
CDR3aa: CASKGQHSNQPQHF
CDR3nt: TGTGCCAGCAAGGGACAGCATAGCAATCAGCCCCAGCATTTT

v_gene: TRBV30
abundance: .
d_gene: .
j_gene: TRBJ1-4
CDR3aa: CAGRGATNEKLFF
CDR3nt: TGTGCTGGGCGGGGGGCAACTAATGAAAAACTGTTTTTT

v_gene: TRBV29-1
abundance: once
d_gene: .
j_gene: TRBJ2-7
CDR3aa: CSVTDSYEQYF
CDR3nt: TGCAGCGTGACAGACTCCTACGAGCAGTACTTC

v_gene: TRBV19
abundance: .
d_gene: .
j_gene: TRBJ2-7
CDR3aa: CASRISPGYEQYF
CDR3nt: TGTGCCAGTAGAATCTCCCCTGGCTACGAGCAGTACTTC

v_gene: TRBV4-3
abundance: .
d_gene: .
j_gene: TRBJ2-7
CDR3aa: CASSQDLAGGDEQYF
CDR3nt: TGCGCCAGCAGCCAAGATCTGGCAGGCGGGGACGAGCAGTACTTC

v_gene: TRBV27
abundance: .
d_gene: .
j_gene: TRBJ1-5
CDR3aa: CASSFGGASQPQHF
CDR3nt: TGTGCCAGCAGTTTTGGGGGGGCAAGTCAGCCCCAGCATTTT